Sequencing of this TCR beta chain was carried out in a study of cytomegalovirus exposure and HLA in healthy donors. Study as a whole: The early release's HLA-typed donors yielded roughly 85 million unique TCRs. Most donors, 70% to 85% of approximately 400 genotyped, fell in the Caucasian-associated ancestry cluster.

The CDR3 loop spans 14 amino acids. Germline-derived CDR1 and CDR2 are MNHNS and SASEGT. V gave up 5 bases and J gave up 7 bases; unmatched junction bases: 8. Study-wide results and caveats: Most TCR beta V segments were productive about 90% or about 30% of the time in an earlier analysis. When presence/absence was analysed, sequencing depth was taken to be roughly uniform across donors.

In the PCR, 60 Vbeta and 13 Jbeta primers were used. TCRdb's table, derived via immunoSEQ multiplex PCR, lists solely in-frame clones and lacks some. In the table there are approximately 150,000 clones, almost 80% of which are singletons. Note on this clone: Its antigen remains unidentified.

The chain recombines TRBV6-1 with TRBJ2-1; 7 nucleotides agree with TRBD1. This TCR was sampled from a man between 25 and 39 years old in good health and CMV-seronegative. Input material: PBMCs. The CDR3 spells CASSSLQGSNEQFF. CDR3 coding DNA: TGTGCCAGCAGTTCCTTACAGGGGTCAAATGAGCAGTTCTTC.